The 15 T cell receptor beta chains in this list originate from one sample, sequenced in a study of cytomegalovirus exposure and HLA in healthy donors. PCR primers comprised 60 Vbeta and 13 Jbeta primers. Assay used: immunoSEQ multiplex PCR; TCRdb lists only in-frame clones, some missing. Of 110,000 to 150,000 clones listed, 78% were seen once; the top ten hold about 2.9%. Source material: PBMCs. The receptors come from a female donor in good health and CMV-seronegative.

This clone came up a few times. The CDR3 sequence: CASSSSGGTTEAFF. The CDR3 nucleotides read TGTGCCAGTAGTTCATCAGGGGGGACCACTGAAGCTTTCTTT. J is TRBJ1-1 and V is TRBV19, with 7 bases lining up with TRBD1. CDR3 length equals 14 residues. CDR1 is LNHDA and CDR2 is SQIVND in the germline V gene (reference sequence). Unmatched junction bases numbered 7, after V lost 5 bases and J lost 4 bases. Full variable domain (rest looked up from reference TRBV19 and TRBJ1-1): DGGITQSPKYLFRKEGQNVTLSCEQNLNHDAMYWYRQDPGQGLRLIYYSQIVNDFQKGDIAEGYSVSREKKESFPLTVTSAQKNPTAFYLCASSSSGGTTEAFFGQGTRLTVV.

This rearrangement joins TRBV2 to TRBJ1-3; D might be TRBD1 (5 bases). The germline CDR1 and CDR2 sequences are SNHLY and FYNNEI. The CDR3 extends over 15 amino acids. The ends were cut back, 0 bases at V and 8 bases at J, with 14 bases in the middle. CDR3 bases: TGTGCCAGCAGTGAAGCCCCGGGGGAAGGATACACCATATATTTT. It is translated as CASSEAPGEGYTIYF. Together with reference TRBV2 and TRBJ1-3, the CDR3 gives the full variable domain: EPEVTQTPSHQVTQMGQEVILRCVPISNHLYFYWYRQILGQKVEFLVSFYNNEISEKSEIFDDQFSVERPDGSNFTLKIRSTKLEDSAMYFCASSEAPGEGYTIYFGEGSWLTVV.

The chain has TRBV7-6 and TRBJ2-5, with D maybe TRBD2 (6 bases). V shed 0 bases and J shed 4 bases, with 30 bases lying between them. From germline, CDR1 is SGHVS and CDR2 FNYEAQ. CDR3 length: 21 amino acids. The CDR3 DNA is TGTGCCAGCAGCTTAGCCCTTCGAGGCGGGACCCGACTAGGACTTTCAGAGACCCAGTACTTC. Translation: CASSLALRGGTRLGLSETQYF. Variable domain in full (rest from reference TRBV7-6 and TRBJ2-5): GAGVSQSPRYKVTKRGQDVALRCDPISGHVSLYWYRQALGQGPEFLTYFNYEAQQDKSGLPNDRFSAERPEGSISTLTIQRTEQRDSAMYRCASSLALRGGTRLGLSETQYFGPGTRLLVL.

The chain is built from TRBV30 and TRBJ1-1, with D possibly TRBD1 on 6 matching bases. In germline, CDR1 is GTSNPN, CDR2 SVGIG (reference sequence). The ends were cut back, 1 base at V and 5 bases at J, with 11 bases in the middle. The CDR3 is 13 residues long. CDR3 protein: CAWSEQQGTEAFF. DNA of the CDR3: TGTGCCTGGAGTGAACAGCAGGGGACTGAAGCTTTCTTT.

The CDR3 DNA reads TGTGCCAGCAGCGCACGCGGGGGTGGGGAGACCCAGTACTTC. Residues: CASSARGGGETQYF. The chain links TRBV5-6 to TRBJ2-5, with 7 bases lining up with TRBD2. CDR1 is SGHDT and CDR2 is YYEEEE in the germline V gene. J lost 5 bases, V lost 4 bases, and 8 bases had no gene match. The CDR3 is made up of 14 amino acids. The complete variable domain, with remaining parts taken from reference TRBV5-6 and TRBJ2-5, reads DAGVTQSPTHLIKTRGQQVTLRCSPKSGHDTVSWYQQALGQGPQFIFQYYEEEERQRGNFPDRFSGHQFPNYSSELNVNALLLGDSALYLCASSARGGGETQYFGPGTRLLVL.

The CDR3 region is CASRPAGGLVGTQYF. CDR3 DNA sequence: TGCGCCAGCAGGCCAGCGGGAGGGCTTGTGGGGACCCAGTACTTC. This chain links TRBV5-1 with TRBJ2-5, with 10 bases lining up with TRBD2. The CDR3 spans 15 residues. Germline V gene sequence: CDR1 SGHRS, CDR2 YFSETQ. The V and J ends lost 5 bases and 7 bases, in that order; junction bases with no gene match: 11.

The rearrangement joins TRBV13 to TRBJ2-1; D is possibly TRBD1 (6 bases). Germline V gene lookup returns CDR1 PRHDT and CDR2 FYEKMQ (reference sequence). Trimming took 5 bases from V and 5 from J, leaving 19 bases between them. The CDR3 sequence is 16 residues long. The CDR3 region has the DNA TGTGCCAGCAGCCAACTCCGGGACATTGGGGACAATGAGCAGTTCTTC. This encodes CASSQLRDIGDNEQFF.

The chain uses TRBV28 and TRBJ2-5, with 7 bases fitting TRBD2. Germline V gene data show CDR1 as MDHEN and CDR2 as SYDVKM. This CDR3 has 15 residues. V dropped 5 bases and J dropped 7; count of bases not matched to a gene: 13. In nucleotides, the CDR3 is TGTGCCAGCAGTCGGGAAAAAGGGCGGGAGACGACCCAGTACTTC. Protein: CASSREKGRETTQYF.

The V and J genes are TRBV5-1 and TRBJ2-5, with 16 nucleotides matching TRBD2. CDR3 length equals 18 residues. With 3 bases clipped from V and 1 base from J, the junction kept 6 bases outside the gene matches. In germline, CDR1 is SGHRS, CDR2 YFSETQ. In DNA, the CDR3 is TGCGCCAGCAGCTCGGGACTAGCGGGAGGGACCGCCCAAGAGACCCAGTACTTC. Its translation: CASSSGLAGGTAQETQYF.

The CDR3 bases are TGTGCCAGCAGTGCGCGGGGGGGCCCCACTGAAGCTTTCTTT. Translating gives CASSARGGPTEAFF. The chain recombines TRBV28 with TRBJ1-1; possibly TRBD1 for D (6 bases). Germline CDR1 is MDHEN and CDR2 is SYDVKM. Trimming removed 5 bases from V and 4 bases from J, with 14 bases in between. This CDR3 region has 14 residues.

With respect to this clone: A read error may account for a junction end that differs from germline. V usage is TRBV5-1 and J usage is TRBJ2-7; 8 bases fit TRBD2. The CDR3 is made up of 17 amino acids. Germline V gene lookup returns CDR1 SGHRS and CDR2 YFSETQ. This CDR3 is CATSSLGSGSNDYEQYF. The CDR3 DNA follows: TGCGCCACCAGCTCGCTCGGAAGCGGGAGTAATGACTACGAGCAGTACTTC. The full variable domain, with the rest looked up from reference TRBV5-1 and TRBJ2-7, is KAGVTQTPRYLIKTRGQQVTLSCSPISGHRSVSWYQQTPGQGLQFLFEYFSETQRNKGNFPGRFSGRQFSNSRSEMNVSTLELGDSALYLCATSSLGSGSNDYEQYFGPGTRLTVT.

The chain's CDR3 is CASSRDGGDTGELFF. CDR3 sequence (DNA): TGCGCCAGCAGCCGCGACGGGGGGGACACCGGGGAGCTGTTTTTT. The chain links TRBV5-1 to TRBJ2-2; 8 nucleotides line up with TRBD2. The germline V gene has CDR1 SGHRS and CDR2 YFSETQ. The CDR3 runs 15 residues. J gave up 3 bases and V 4 bases, and 5 bases lay outside the gene matches.

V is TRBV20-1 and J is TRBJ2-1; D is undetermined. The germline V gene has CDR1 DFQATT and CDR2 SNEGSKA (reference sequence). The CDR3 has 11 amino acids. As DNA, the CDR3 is TGCAGGGCACCACGTTACAATGAGCAGTTCTTC. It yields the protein CRAPRYNEQFF.

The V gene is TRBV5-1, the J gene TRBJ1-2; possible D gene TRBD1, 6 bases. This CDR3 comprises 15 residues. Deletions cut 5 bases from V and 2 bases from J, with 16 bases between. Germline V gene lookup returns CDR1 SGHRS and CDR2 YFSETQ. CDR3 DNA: TGCGCCAGCAGTCGACAAATAACAGGGAACTATGGCTACACCTTC. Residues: CASSRQITGNYGYTF.

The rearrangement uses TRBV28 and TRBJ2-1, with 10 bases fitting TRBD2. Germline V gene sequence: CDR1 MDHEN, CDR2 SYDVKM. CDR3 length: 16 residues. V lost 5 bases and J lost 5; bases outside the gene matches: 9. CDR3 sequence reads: CASSLTGTSVDNEQFF. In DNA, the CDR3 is TGTGCCAGCAGTCTGACCGGGACTAGCGTAGACAATGAGCAGTTCTTC.